The source of this T cell receptor (beta chain) is a study of T cells in Graves' hyperthyroidism and ophthalmopathy. General observations from the study: The model's output predicted ophthalmopathy at a median of roughly 6.9 months prior to onset.

CDR1 and CDR2 (germline): SGHAT, FQNNGV. The CDR3 has 12 residues. V dropped 2 bases and J dropped 12 bases, with 11 bases sitting between them. TCR beta CDR3 regions were amplified from RNA. Using the HTBI primer set, a first-round RT-PCR was run on the TCR CDR3. TCRdb itself ran the multiplex PCR reads through MiXCR, one entry per CDR3 protein. This table has hundreds of thousands of distinct CDR3 sequences, 13% appearing once. This clonotype was seen more than once but under ten times. As yet, its antigen is unknown. A read error may be the cause here, since a much bigger clone is one base away. The receptor was isolated from a woman aged 18-29 years with Graves' hyperthyroidism. Sequenced sample: blood. The chain has TRBV11-2 and TRBJ2-1; no firm D call. CDR3 amino acids: CASSLRLPGQFF. Here the CDR3 DNA reads TGTGCCAGCAGCTTAAGGCTCCCCGGGCAGTTCTTC.